These 14 T cell receptor beta chains originate from one sample sequenced in a study of blood T cell repertoires in COVID-19. Assay: immunoSEQ multiplex PCR; the TCRdb copy retains only in-frame clones and omits some. In the table there are 200,000 to 300,000 clones, roughly 88% of which are singletons. The source material was peripheral blood. Source of these receptors: a man between 40 and 49 years old who had recovered from COVID-19.

The gene calls are TRBV9 and TRBJ1-3; tentative D call: TRBD1 (6 bases). Trimming removed 3 bases at V and 0 bases at J, with 10 bases between. Germline lookup yields CDR1 SGDLS and CDR2 YYNGEE. The CDR3 has 15 amino acids. In DNA form, the CDR3 reads TGTGCCAGCAGCGGGGACACCCGCTCTGGAAACACCATATATTTT. This gives the protein CASSGDTRSGNTIYF.

V usage is TRBV11-2 and J usage is TRBJ2-5; 10 bases line up with TRBD1. This CDR3 has 16 amino acids. J gave up 5 bases and V 5 bases, and 11 bases lay outside the gene matches. From germline, CDR1 is SGHAT and CDR2 FQNNGV. The CDR3 coding sequence is TGTGCCAGCAGCCCACGGGACAGGGGAGGGTGGGAGACCCAGTACTTC. This encodes CASSPRDRGGWETQYF.

In its sample, this clone was seen once. This chain connects TRBV7-2 to TRBJ2-3; 8 bases align to TRBD1. The V gene's germline CDR1 is SGHTA and CDR2 FQGNSA. The CDR3 consists of 15 residues. J lost 5 bases, V lost 0 bases, and 4 bases had no gene match. The CDR3 region has the DNA TGTGCCAGCAGCTTAGCGCAGGGGGCACGAGATACGCAGTATTTT. The encoded protein is CASSLAQGARDTQYF.

J is TRBJ1-2 and V is TRBV27; D gene uncertain. Germline loops: CDR1 MNHEY, CDR2 SMNVEV (reference sequence). This CDR3 comprises 15 residues. Trimming removed 2 bases at V and 8 bases at J, with 18 bases between. The CDR3 coding sequence is TGTGCCAGCAGTTTAATTTCTGGCCGCCCGGGGGGCTACACCTTC. It is translated as CASSLISGRPGGYTF.

The chain carries TRBV19 and TRBJ1-2; D is unclear. Germline V CDR1 and CDR2: LNHDA, SQIVND (reference sequence). This CDR3 has 14 residues. Trimming shortened V by 6 bases and J by 2 bases, and 13 bases separated the two germline ends. The CDR3 sequence: CASSPQEGNYGYTF. As DNA, the CDR3 is TGTGCCAGTAGCCCCCAGGAGGGAAACTATGGCTACACCTTC. Based on the CDR3 plus reference TRBV19 and TRBJ1-2, the full variable domain is DGGITQSPKYLFRKEGQNVTLSCEQNLNHDAMYWYRQDPGQGLRLIYYSQIVNDFQKGDIAEGYSVSREKKESFPLTVTSAQKNPTAFYLCASSPQEGNYGYTFGSGTRLTVV.

The genes are TRBV5-4 and TRBJ2-3; 11 bases fit TRBD2. Trimming removed 4 bases from V and 2 bases from J; junction bases left unmatched: 6. Germline CDR1 reads SGHNT; CDR2 reads YYREEE (reference sequence). The CDR3 sequence is 16 residues long. CDR3 coding DNA: TGTGCCAGCAGCCTGCTAGCGGGGGGACCCACAGATACGCAGTATTTT. Translation gives CASSLLAGGPTDTQYF.

This clone was recorded at least ten times. The J gene is TRBJ2-3, the V gene TRBV5-4; 8 bases line up with TRBD2. V was clipped by 4 bases and J by 0 bases; unmatched bases: 7. This CDR3 contains 16 residues. CDR1 is SGHNT and CDR2 is YYREEE in the germline V gene (reference sequence). CDR3 DNA sequence: TGTGCCAGCAGCCGCGGACTAGCTGGTAGCACAGATACGCAGTATTTT. It encodes CASSRGLAGSTDTQYF.

J is TRBJ1-1 and V is TRBV7-9; tentatively, D is TRBD1 (6 bases). The CDR3 consists of 13 residues. The V gene lost 3 bases and the J gene lost 7 bases, with 12 bases spanning the gap. Germline CDR1 reads SEHNR; CDR2 reads FQNEAQ (reference sequence). The CDR3 spells CASSLGIQGEAFF. For the CDR3, the DNA is TGTGCCAGCAGCTTGGGGATACAGGGTGAAGCTTTCTTT.

The chain joins TRBV27 to TRBJ2-3; 11 nucleotides match TRBD1. CDR3 length: 13 residues. V was pared by 4 bases and J by 13 bases, with 7 bases of the junction left unmatched. The germline V gene encodes CDR1 MNHEY and CDR2 SMNVEV (reference sequence). CDR3 loop: CASSSIPGQGEYF. The CDR3 DNA follows: TGTGCCAGCAGTTCGATACCGGGACAGGGGGAGTATTTT.

The sample holds a few counts of this clone. The chain links TRBV28 to TRBJ2-2; TRBD1 matches at 7 bases. Trimming cost V 4 bases and J 8 bases; bases outside gene matches: 13. This CDR3 has 16 residues. Germline lookup yields CDR1 MDHEN and CDR2 SYDVKM. The CDR3 protein is CASSSRKDRAGGELFF. CDR3 in DNA: TGTGCCAGCAGTTCCCGAAAAGACAGGGCCGGAGGGGAGCTGTTTTTT.

The chain recombines TRBV9 with TRBJ2-7; 9 nucleotides match TRBD1. Unmatched junction bases numbered 5, after V lost 3 bases and J lost 4 bases. Per germline, CDR1 SGDLS and CDR2 YYNGEE. The CDR3 totals 14 residues. CDR3 DNA sequence: TGTGCCAGCAGCGGGGGACAGGGAATATACGAGCAGTACTTC. Translation gives CASSGGQGIYEQYF.

The chain combines TRBV7-6 with TRBJ1-2; 8 positions match TRBD1. V shed 5 bases and J 8 bases; nucleotides not matched to a gene: 10. The V gene's germline CDR1 is SGHVS and CDR2 FNYEAQ. The CDR3 extends over 14 amino acids. The CDR3 nucleotides are TGTGCCAGCAGCCCACGGGACAGGTTAGGGGGCTACACCTTC. This sequence encodes CASSPRDRLGGYTF.

This clone was observed a handful of times. The chain couples TRBV4-1 to TRBJ1-3; TRBD1 matches 9 bases. After removal of 3 bases from V and 0 bases from J, the junction contained 3 bases not matched to a gene. This CDR3 spans 16 amino acids. Germline CDR1 and CDR2: MGHRA and YSYEKL. CDR3 nucleotides: TGCGCCAGCAGCCAGGGACAGGGCCTCTCTGGAAACACCATATATTTT. Its translation: CASSQGQGLSGNTIYF.

This chain links TRBV29-1 with TRBJ1-1, with a possible D match to TRBD1 (5 bases). The V gene's germline CDR1 is SQVTM and CDR2 ANQGSEA. The length of the CDR3 is 12 residues. V was cut by 4 bases and J by 7 bases, with 13 bases left in between. This chain's CDR3 is CSVAMSQGEAFF. In DNA, the CDR3 is TGCAGCGTTGCCATGTCGCAGGGTGAAGCTTTCTTT.